Each of the 3 T cell receptor beta chains below was sequenced from the same sample in a study of T-cell memory formation after mild COVID-19. Each CDR3 protein is one row after TCRdb ran MiXCR on the 5' RACE reads. Among under 650,000 distinct CDR3 sequences listed, 15% to 20% were seen once. The sequenced sample was PBMCs or a T cell subset sorted from them (not recorded which). The receptors come from an adult woman who had mild COVID-19 (a few samples of this study predate the infection). Cell type and time point are not known.

The chain links TRBV20-1 to TRBJ2-3; the match to TRBD2 covers 12 bases. V shed 6 bases, J shed 3 bases, and the junction held 13 bases outside the gene matches. Per the germline V gene, CDR1 is DFQATT and CDR2 is SNEGSKA (reference sequence). The length of the CDR3 is 17 residues. CDR3 residues: CSAKTSGSTTVTDTQYF. The CDR3 DNA is TGCAGTGCCAAGACTAGCGGGAGCACGACAGTTACAGATACGCAGTATTTT.

The chain links TRBV20-1 to TRBJ1-1, with TRBD1 identical over 7 bases. This CDR3 is 13 amino acids long. V was pared by 3 bases and J by 5 bases, with 6 bases of the junction left unmatched. Germline V gene sequence: CDR1 DFQATT, CDR2 SNEGSKA (reference sequence). This CDR3 reads CSARVAGGTEAFF. Written as DNA, the CDR3 is TGCAGTGCTAGGGTAGCAGGGGGGACTGAAGCTTTCTTT.

The chain combines TRBV7-6 with TRBJ1-4; D is unclear. V lost 3 bases and J 4 bases, leaving 12 bases between the germline ends. Germline CDR1 SGHVS, CDR2 FNYEAQ. The CDR3 has 15 residues. In DNA form, the CDR3 reads TGTGCCAGCAGCTTTGGACCGGCCCGTAATGAAAAACTGTTTTTT. This encodes CASSFGPARNEKLFF.